These 16 T cell receptor beta chains were sequenced from one sample in a study of blood T cell repertoires in COVID-19. Here immunoSEQ multiplex PCR was the method, and the copy in TCRdb shows in-frame clones only, minus some. Altogether approximately 250,000 clones are present, 80% to 90% being singletons, with the ten largest covering about 4%. The sample was peripheral blood. The receptors originated from a man aged 50 or older with acute or convalescent COVID-19.

The chain combines TRBV10-3 with TRBJ2-4; maybe TRBD1 (5 bases). V lost 8 bases, J lost 4 bases, and 9 bases lay in between. Germline CDR1 is ENHRY and CDR2 is SYGVKD. The CDR3 contains 12 residues. CDR3 sequence: CAIATAKNIQYF. DNA of the CDR3: TGTGCCATCGCGACAGCAAAAAACATTCAGTACTTC.

This chain joins TRBV5-4 and TRBJ1-1; 9 positions match TRBD1. J lost 5 bases, V lost 4 bases, and 9 bases had no gene match. The CDR3 is 15 residues long. Germline V gene lookup returns CDR1 SGHNT and CDR2 YYREEE (reference sequence). The CDR3, as DNA: TGTGCCAGCAGCGAAAACAGGGGGCAGAGGACTGAAGCTTTCTTT. Protein product: CASSENRGQRTEAFF. Supplemented by reference TRBV5-4 and TRBJ1-1, the full variable domain reads ETGVTQSPTHLIKTRGQQVTLRCSSQSGHNTVSWYQQALGQGPQFIFQYYREEENGRGNFPPRFSGLQFPNYSSELNVNALELDDSALYLCASSENRGQRTEAFFGQGTRLTVV.

This rearrangement joins TRBV5-8 to TRBJ2-5; D is perhaps TRBD1 (5 bases). The V gene's germline CDR1 is SGHTS and CDR2 YDEGEE. The CDR3 covers 16 residues. Trimming left V 4 bases short and J 4 bases short, with 20 bases between. This CDR3 reads CASSTGDQGLGETQYF. The CDR3 coding sequence is TGTGCCAGCAGCACGGGTGACCAGGGATTGGGAGAGACCCAGTACTTC. Drawing the rest from reference TRBV5-8 and TRBJ2-5, the complete variable domain is EAGVTQSPTHLIKTRGQQATLRCSPISGHTSVYWYQQALGLGLQFLLWYDEGEERNRGNFPPRFSGRQFPNYSSELNVNALELEDSALYLCASSTGDQGLGETQYFGPGTRLLVL.

V is TRBV5-6 and J is TRBJ2-7; possibly TRBD1 for D (6 bases). Germline values: CDR1 SGHDT, CDR2 YYEEEE. V was pared by 4 bases and J by 0 bases, with 20 bases between. This CDR3 contains 17 residues. Here the CDR3 DNA reads TGTGCCAGCAGCCGGCTCCGGGACACTATGAGCTCCTACGAGCAGTACTTC. Protein: CASSRLRDTMSSYEQYF.

This chain links TRBV9 with TRBJ1-2; 7 bases fit TRBD1. The CDR3 contains 15 residues. The V and J ends lost 6 bases and 8 bases, in that order; junction bases with no gene match: 16. CDR1 SGDLS and CDR2 YYNGEE come from the germline V gene. The CDR3 nucleotides read TGTGCCAGCACCCAATCCGGGACAGTCTTCGGAGGCTACACCTTC. Translating it yields CASTQSGTVFGGYTF.

V is TRBV3-1 (or the pseudogene TRBV3-2) and J is TRBJ1-5; no clear D. V shed 3 bases and J shed 0 bases, with 6 bases lying between them. The CDR3 extends over 14 amino acids. CDR1 and CDR2 from the germline V gene are LGHDT and YNNKEL (reference sequence). The DNA of the CDR3 is TGTGCCAGCAGCCAGTCAGATAGCAATCAGCCCCAGCATTTT. As protein: CASSQSDSNQPQHF.

The chain employs TRBV5-1 and TRBJ1-3; D gene uncertain. This CDR3 spans 15 amino acids. The germline V gene has CDR1 SGHRS and CDR2 YFSETQ. V gave up 1 base and J gave up 0 bases, with 8 bases separating them. CDR3 nucleotide sequence: TGCGCCAGCAGCTTGTTCGGGGACTCTGGAAACACCATATATTTT. It specifies CASSLFGDSGNTIYF.

The chain combines TRBV5-5 with TRBJ2-2, with 7 bases lining up with TRBD2. This CDR3 comprises 17 residues. CDR1 is SGHKS and CDR2 is YYEKEE in the germline V gene (reference sequence). V shed 0 bases, J shed 3 bases, and the junction held 8 bases outside the gene matches. CDR3 in DNA: TGTGCCAGCAGCTTGGGCCTAGCGGAAGTTCACACCGGGGAGCTGTTTTTT. Its translation: CASSLGLAEVHTGELFF.

The sample holds a few counts of this clone. The V call is TRBV19, the J call TRBJ2-1; 9 positions agree with TRBD1. Germline V gene lookup returns CDR1 LNHDA and CDR2 SQIVND (reference sequence). The ends lost 5 bases at V and 0 bases at J; junction bases unmatched: 2. This CDR3 contains 15 residues. In DNA, the CDR3 is TGTGCCAGTAGTGTGGGACAGGGCTCCTACAATGAGCAGTTCTTC. It codes for CASSVGQGSYNEQFF. The whole variable domain, filled in from reference TRBV19 and TRBJ2-1, reads DGGITQSPKYLFRKEGQNVTLSCEQNLNHDAMYWYRQDPGQGLRLIYYSQIVNDFQKGDIAEGYSVSREKKESFPLTVTSAQKNPTAFYLCASSVGQGSYNEQFFGPGTRLTVL.

The chain joins TRBV19 to TRBJ1-1, with D tentatively TRBD1 (5 bases). The CDR3 is 15 residues long. Germline CDR1 reads LNHDA; CDR2 reads SQIVND (reference sequence). V was shortened by 9 bases and J by 3 bases, with 20 bases between the two germline ends. The chain's CDR3 is CASRPGTEVDTEAFF. The CDR3 nucleotides are TGTGCCAGCAGACCTGGGACTGAGGTTGACACTGAAGCTTTCTTT.

The V call is TRBV7-8, the J call TRBJ1-5; 7 bases align to TRBD1. Germline CDR1 SGHVS, CDR2 FQNEAQ. V gave up 1 base and J gave up 7 bases; unmatched junction bases: 4. CDR3 length: 14 amino acids. The CDR3 sequence is CASSLGTGSQPQHF. In DNA form, the CDR3 reads TGTGCCAGCAGCTTAGGGACAGGCAGCCAGCCCCAGCATTTT.

The rearrangement links TRBV5-5 to TRBJ1-6; 9 bases align to TRBD1. Germline CDR1 reads SGHKS; CDR2 reads YYEKEE (reference sequence). The CDR3 has 14 amino acids. J gave up 9 bases and V 4 bases, and 5 bases lay outside the gene matches. Written as DNA, the CDR3 is TGTGCCAGCAGCACTGACAGGGGGTCTTCACCCCTCCACTTT. Its translation: CASSTDRGSSPLHF.

The chain combines TRBV10-2 with TRBJ1-3, with 7 bases that match TRBD1. Germline assignment: CDR1 WSHSY and CDR2 SAAADI. The CDR3 is 15 amino acids. With 5 bases clipped from V and 3 bases from J, the junction kept 7 bases outside the gene matches. The CDR3 region is CASSLKTGSGNTIYF. As DNA, the CDR3 is TGCGCCAGCAGTCTTAAGACAGGGAGTGGAAACACCATATATTTT.

V gene TRBV9 combines with J gene TRBJ2-5, with 9 bases identical to TRBD1. The CDR3 length is 15 residues. Germline CDR1 and CDR2: SGDLS and YYNGEE. V trimming: 4 bases; J trimming: 1 base; junction bases outside the gene matches: 5. CDR3 sequence: CASSTRTGAQETQYF. CDR3 DNA sequence: TGTGCCAGCAGCACCCGGACAGGGGCCCAAGAGACCCAGTACTTC.

This clone occurred a few times. The chain links TRBV11-3 to TRBJ1-6, with no clear D. V dropped 0 bases and J dropped 11 bases, with 8 bases sitting between them. The CDR3 has 13 amino acids. Germline-derived CDR1 and CDR2 are SGHNT and YENEEA. CDR3 DNA sequence: TGTGCCAGCAGCTTAGATGGGCGTACACCCCTCCACTTT. This encodes CASSLDGRTPLHF.

This chain links TRBV5-4 with TRBJ2-7; 14 bases align to TRBD2. V trimming: 4 bases; J trimming: 4 bases; junction bases outside the gene matches: 4. CDR3 length: 15 residues. The germline V gene encodes CDR1 SGHNT and CDR2 YYREEE (reference sequence). CDR3 in DNA: TGTGCCAGCAGCGGGGGGACTAGCGGGAGTTACGAGCAGTACTTC. It specifies CASSGGTSGSYEQYF.